This T cell receptor (beta chain) was observed in a study of shared clonotypes between healthy human individuals. The method was immunoSEQ multiplex PCR; TCRdb's version includes in-frame clones alone and lacks a portion of them. The sample carries hundreds of thousands of clones, less than 85% recorded once. This clonotype was sampled from a woman aged 25 to 45 in good health. Sequenced material: memory CD4+ T cells sorted from blood. As for subset: CD45RA-negative fraction.

CDR3 nucleotides: TGTGCCAGCAGCGCCCAGCCGAAGTACAATGAGCAGTTCTTC. Amino acids: CASSAQPKYNEQFF. This chain uses TRBV7-9 with TRBJ2-1; D is unclear. The germline CDR1 and CDR2 sequences are SEHNR and FQNEAQ (reference sequence). Trimming took off 5 bases at V and 4 bases at J, with 12 bases between the two ends. The CDR3 consists of 14 residues.